One sample yielded the 16 T cell receptor beta chains listed below, sequenced in a study of shared clonotypes between healthy human individuals. Sequencing was performed with immunoSEQ multiplex PCR; in TCRdb, only in-frame clones are kept and a portion is missing. The data show some 2.3 million clones, approximately 93% seen once. Sequenced input: naive CD4+ T cells from PBMCs. Indicated subset: CD45RA+ positively selected. Receptor source: a man aged 18 to 30 in good health. Some clones in this sample may be carry-over from other donors' samples.

As for this clone: Other DNA sequences from this sample encode an identical CDR3 as well. The CDR3 reads CASSLEGFSGNTIYF. The CDR3 nucleotides are TGCGCCAGCAGCTTGGAGGGCTTCTCTGGAAACACCATATATTTT. This chain joins TRBV5-1 and TRBJ1-3; D uncertain. Germline assignment: CDR1 SGHRS and CDR2 YFSETQ. This CDR3 has 15 amino acids. Trimming took 0 bases from V and 0 from J, leaving 7 bases between them. Based on the CDR3 plus reference TRBV5-1 and TRBJ1-3, the full variable domain is KAGVTQTPRYLIKTRGQQVTLSCSPISGHRSVSWYQQTPGQGLQFLFEYFSETQRNKGNFPGRFSGRQFSNSRSEMNVSTLELGDSALYLCASSLEGFSGNTIYFGEGSWLTVV.

The gene calls are TRBV4-3 and TRBJ2-7; 7 bases are shared with TRBD1. Germline CDR1 is LGHNA and CDR2 is YSLEER. The CDR3 runs to 16 residues. V lost 4 bases to trimming and J lost 0 bases; unmatched junction nucleotides: 9. The CDR3 nucleotides are TGCGCCAGCAGCCGAGTAAGCAGGGGGTTCTCCTACGAGCAGTACTTC. It yields the protein CASSRVSRGFSYEQYF.

The chain has TRBV5-1 and TRBJ2-2; TRBD2 matches at 9 bases. CDR1 is SGHRS, CDR2 YFSETQ, per germline. This CDR3 spans 15 amino acids. With V trimmed by 4 bases and J by 7 bases, 8 bases remained unmatched. The CDR3, as DNA: TGCGCCAGCAGCACCTCTAGCGGGGTGAGCGGGGAGCTGTTTTTT. Translating gives CASSTSSGVSGELFF. Full variable domain (missing parts from reference TRBV5-1 and TRBJ2-2): KAGVTQTPRYLIKTRGQQVTLSCSPISGHRSVSWYQQTPGQGLQFLFEYFSETQRNKGNFPGRFSGRQFSNSRSEMNVSTLELGDSALYLCASSTSSGVSGELFFGEGSRLTVL.

The rearrangement joins TRBV29-1 to TRBJ2-1, with D possibly being TRBD1 (6 bases). The CDR3 runs to 14 residues. Germline-derived CDR1 and CDR2 are SQVTM and ANQGSEA. CDR3: CRVVGGSSYNEQFF. In nucleotides, the CDR3 is TGCAGGGTCGTTGGGGGCAGCTCCTACAATGAGCAGTTCTTC.

Of note for this clone: This sample also contains other DNA sequences that code for the same CDR3. The rearrangement uses TRBV5-1 and TRBJ2-3; 12 positions agree with TRBD2. There are 16 residues in the CDR3. Germline V gene data show CDR1 as SGHRS and CDR2 as YFSETQ. The V segment lost 4 bases and the J segment 2 bases; nucleotides outside the gene matches: 5. Written as DNA, the CDR3 is TGCGCCAGCAGCATCGGACTAGCGGGGTCCACAGATACGCAGTATTTT. Residues: CASSIGLAGSTDTQYF.

The chain is built from TRBV7-6 and TRBJ2-1; D remains ambiguous. The ends were cut back, 5 bases at V and 1 base at J, with 3 bases in the middle. This CDR3 region has 12 residues. Germline values: CDR1 SGHVS, CDR2 FNYEAQ. The CDR3 bases are TGTGCCAGCAGCGGTTCCTACAATGAGCAGTTCTTC. Its protein product is CASSGSYNEQFF.

The chain employs TRBV4-3 and TRBJ2-1, with 11 bases that match TRBD2. Looked up from germline, CDR1 is LGHNA and CDR2 is YSLEER. The J segment lost 1 base and the V segment lost 3 bases, leaving 14 bases of the junction unmatched. This CDR3 is built from 20 residues. This chain's CDR3 is CASSQRALTSGSSSYNEQFF. DNA of the CDR3: TGCGCCAGCAGCCAGCGAGCCCTCACTAGCGGGAGTAGTTCCTACAATGAGCAGTTCTTC.

The chain employs TRBV11-2 and TRBJ2-7, with 7 bases matching TRBD2. Trimming cost V 2 bases and J 4 bases; bases outside gene matches: 11. The CDR3 is 16 residues long. Germline lookup yields CDR1 SGHAT and CDR2 FQNNGV. CDR3 region: CASSLPPALADYEQYF. The CDR3 region has the DNA TGTGCCAGCAGCTTACCACCGGCCCTAGCGGATTACGAGCAGTACTTC.

The chain employs TRBV6-5 and TRBJ2-3; no firm D call. V gave up 6 bases and J gave up 2 bases, with 12 bases separating them. The CDR3 extends over 14 amino acids. Germline V gene lookup returns CDR1 MNHEY and CDR2 SVGAGI. The DNA of the CDR3 is TGTGCCAGCAGCTACAGCCTTAACACAGATACGCAGTATTTT. Encoded protein: CASSYSLNTDTQYF.

This clone showed up just a few times. This sequence joins TRBV7-2 and TRBJ1-2; D gene uncertain. CDR3 length: 13 amino acids. The germline gives CDR1 SGHTA, CDR2 FQGNSA. V dropped 2 bases and J dropped 4 bases, with 8 bases sitting between them. The CDR3 loop reads CASSLSTAYGYTF. The CDR3 region has the DNA TGTGCCAGCAGCTTAAGCACAGCCTATGGCTACACCTTC.

This sequence joins TRBV19 and TRBJ2-7; D possibly corresponds to TRBD2 (6 bases). Trimming took 5 bases from V and 4 from J, leaving 15 bases between them. CDR1 LNHDA and CDR2 SQIVND come from the germline V gene (reference sequence). The length of the CDR3 is 14 residues. CDR3 region: CASSLRSAGYEQYF. CDR3 bases: TGTGCCAGTAGTCTTAGATCGGCGGGGTACGAGCAGTACTTC.

This chain joins TRBV30 and TRBJ1-2, with D uncertain. There are 11 residues in the CDR3. V was trimmed by 2 bases and J by 7 bases, leaving 8 bases between them. CDR1 GTSNPN and CDR2 SVGIG come from the germline V gene (reference sequence). CDR3: CAWSYGFGYTF. The CDR3 DNA is TGTGCCTGGAGTTACGGGTTTGGCTACACCTTC. The variable domain in full, completed from reference TRBV30 and TRBJ1-2, reads SQTIHQWPATLVQPVGSPLSLECTVEGTSNPNLYWYRQAAGRGLQLLFYSVGIGQISSEVPQNLSASRPQDRQFILSSKKLLLSDSGFYLCAWSYGFGYTFGSGTRLTVV.

The chain couples TRBV28 to TRBJ2-2, with 9 bases that match TRBD2. V dropped 7 bases and J dropped 6; count of bases not matched to a gene: 21. The CDR3 totals 19 residues. CDR1 and CDR2 (germline): MDHEN, SYDVKM. Here the CDR3 reads CASTPGGLAGFYDPGELFF. The CDR3 DNA follows: TGTGCCAGCACCCCGGGCGGGCTAGCGGGATTCTATGATCCCGGGGAGCTGTTTTTT.

The chain recombines TRBV6-5 with TRBJ1-2, with 8 nucleotides matching TRBD1. The V gene's germline CDR1 is MNHEY and CDR2 SVGAGI. V lost 6 bases to trimming and J lost 2 bases; unmatched junction nucleotides: 8. The CDR3 sequence is 15 residues long. Written as DNA, the CDR3 is TGTGCCAGCAGCTCTCCGAGGACAGGGAACTATGGCTACACCTTC. As protein: CASSSPRTGNYGYTF.

CDR3 DNA sequence: TGTGCCAGCAGCTGGACCCTGGCAGAAACCTACGAGCAGTACTTC. As protein: CASSWTLAETYEQYF. The chain couples TRBV7-9 to TRBJ2-7; D gene unclear. The germline V gene has CDR1 SEHNR and CDR2 FQNEAQ (reference sequence). The CDR3 is 15 residues long. Trimming left V 4 bases short and J 2 bases short, with 15 bases between.

The chain combines TRBV18 with TRBJ1-1; TRBD1 agrees at 7 bases. Losses at the gene ends were 1 base for V and 1 base for J; bases not matched to a gene: 6. CDR1 KGHSH and CDR2 LQKENI come from the germline V gene. This CDR3 is built from 16 residues. This CDR3 is CASSPQHRGGNTEAFF. The CDR3 DNA is TGTGCCAGCTCACCACAACACAGGGGTGGGAACACTGAAGCTTTCTTT.